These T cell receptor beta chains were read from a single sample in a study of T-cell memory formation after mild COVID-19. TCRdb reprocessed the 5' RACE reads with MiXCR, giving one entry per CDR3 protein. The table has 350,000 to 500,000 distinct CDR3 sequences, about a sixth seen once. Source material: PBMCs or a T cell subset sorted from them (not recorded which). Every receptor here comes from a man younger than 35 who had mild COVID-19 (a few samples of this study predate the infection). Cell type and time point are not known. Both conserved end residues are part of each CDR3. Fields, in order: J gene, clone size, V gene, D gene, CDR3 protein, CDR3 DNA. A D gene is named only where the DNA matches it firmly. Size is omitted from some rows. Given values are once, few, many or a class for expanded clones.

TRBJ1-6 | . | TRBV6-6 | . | CASKEPGQGSPLHF | TGTGCCAGCAAAGAGCCAGGTCAGGGTTCACCCCTCCACTTT
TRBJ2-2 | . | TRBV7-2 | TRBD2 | CASSSGLAETGELFF | TGTGCCAGCAGCTCAGGACTAGCGGAGACCGGGGAGCTGTTTTTT
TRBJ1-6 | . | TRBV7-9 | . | CASSLGQGLAPLHF | TGTGCCAGCAGCTTGGGTCAGGGTCTTGCACCCCTCCACTTT
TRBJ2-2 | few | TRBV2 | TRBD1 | CASGTDTGELFF | TGTGCCAGCGGGACAGACACCGGGGAGCTGTTTTTT
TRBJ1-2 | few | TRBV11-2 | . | CASSLDGLPYGYTF | TGTGCCAGCAGCTTAGATGGGTTACCCTATGGCTACACCTTC
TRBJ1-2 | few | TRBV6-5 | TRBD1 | CASSRSAQGKGYTF | TGTGCCAGCAGCCGATCCGCACAGGGGAAGGGCTACACCTTC
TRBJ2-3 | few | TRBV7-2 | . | CASSLLPGRVDTQYF | TGTGCCAGCAGCCTCCTTCCGGGGCGGGTGGATACGCAGTATTTT
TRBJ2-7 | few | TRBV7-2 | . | CASNRPGDEQYF | TGTGCCAGCAACCGACCGGGGGACGAGCAGTACTTC
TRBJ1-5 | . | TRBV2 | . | CASSESATTGPQHF | TGTGCCAGCAGTGAATCGGCGACCACTGGGCCCCAGCATTTT
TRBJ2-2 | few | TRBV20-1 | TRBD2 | CSAPGLAVPGELFF | TGCAGTGCTCCGGGACTAGCGGTTCCCGGGGAGCTGTTTTTT
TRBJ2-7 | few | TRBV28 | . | CASSLLEGEQYF | TGTGCCAGCAGTTTATTAGAGGGCGAGCAGTACTTC
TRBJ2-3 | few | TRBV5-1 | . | CASSLGGTGDTQYF | TGCGCCAGCAGCCTGGGGGGAACGGGAGATACGCAGTATTTT
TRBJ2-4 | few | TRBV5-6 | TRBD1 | CASSPLTGGADIQYF | TGTGCCAGCAGCCCTCTGACAGGGGGCGCGGACATTCAGTACTTC
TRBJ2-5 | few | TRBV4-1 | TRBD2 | CASSQALPTSGKETQYF | TGCGCCAGCAGCCAAGCCCTCCCGACTAGCGGGAAAGAGACCCAGTACTTC
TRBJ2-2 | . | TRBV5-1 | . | CATSEENTGELFF | TGCGCCACCAGTGAGGAAAACACCGGGGAGCTGTTTTTT
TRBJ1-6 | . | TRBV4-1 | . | CASSQGGLGNNSPLHF | TGCGCCAGCAGCCAAGGGGGCCTGGGGAATAATTCACCCCTCCACTTT
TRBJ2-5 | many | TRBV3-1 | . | CASARETQYF | TGTGCCAGCGCCCGAGAGACCCAGTACTTC